Given below is one TCR beta chain in context. No antigen is known for it. This CDR3 comprises 14 residues. Germline assignment: CDR1 MGHRA and CDR2 YSYEKL. Deletions cut 0 bases from V and 15 bases from J, with 18 bases between. This entry is derived from a study of tissue T cells after allogeneic stem cell transplantation. Study results and caveats: Shared clones across patients were few; motif clustering revealed tissue-specific shared signatures. In patients and mice, blood and spleen missed much of tissue repertoire. Anatomically similar tissues had similar TCR repertoires within each patient.

CDR3 sequences, V/J genes, frequencies and template counts came from survey-depth TCRbeta sequencing. Produced via immunoSEQ multiplex PCR; TCRdb's table is partial and in-frame only. The sample carries some 25,000 clones, about 73% recorded once. The V and J genes are TRBV4-1 and TRBJ2-1; D remains unclear. The sequenced sample was tissue from the ileum, obtained at autopsy. This TCR was sampled from a female donor of 60 years or more with lung cancer. CDR3 amino acids: CASSQDPGARWLFF. The CDR3 nucleotides read TGCGCCAGCAGCCAAGACCCCGGAGCGAGGTGGTTGTTCTTC.